This T cell receptor (beta chain) was found in a study of CD8 T cells in ankylosing spondylitis (dated by TCRdb to 2016 to 2017). Looking at the study overall: To find TCR variants linked to disease, the study profiled T cell receptor beta repertoires in ankylosing spondylitis patients and healthy donors. Samples of peripheral blood were taken, and for ankylosing spondylitis patients, synovial fluid was collected as well. The full study cohort was made up of about two dozen ankylosing spondylitis patients and 95 to 130 healthy donors. The study at large found these results: Blood from ankylosing spondylitis patients appeared to be characterized by a TCR beta motif made up of several highly homologous amino acid variants. Significant enrichment of the disease-linked clones was reported in matched synovial fluid samples from ankylosing spondylitis patients. Some motif variants had previously been reported in the synovial fluid and blood of reactive arthritis patients, which suggests shared mechanisms of disease initiation. The disease-linked clones showed a CD8+ phenotype and occurred at relatively low frequencies in peripheral blood.

The sequencer listed for this sample is Illumina HiSeq 2500. Quantitative 5'-RACE with molecular barcodes was the method used to prepare the TCR beta libraries. As for the authors' bioinformatics: Disease-linked TCR variants were identified with a new computational method built on a probabilistic model of VDJ rearrangement. TCRdb handled the public reads itself, with Q25 trimming in fastp and clone calling in MiXCR, and kept productive beta chains. One record per CDR3 amino acid sequence lists the most common genes and DNA. Clone size and V and J calls follow TCRdb, not the original study. This sample comprises roughly 190,000 distinct CDR3 sequences, 9.5% to 15% of them detected only once. 15% to 20% of the sample is in the top ten clones. The trim is 4 bases for V and 9 bases for J, with a gap of 13 bases between the germline ends. Sequences SGHNT (CDR1) and YYREEE (CDR2) are obtained from the germline V gene (reference sequence). Counted from cysteine to phenylalanine, this CDR3 has 12 amino acids. Only CDR3 DNA is held: 36 bases, read in frame from base 1.

About this clonotype itself: This clone's antigen is unknown. Nothing much larger sits one base from this clone, and base qualities are not available.

The sample comprised blood, either unsorted or a sorted T cell fraction (not recorded which). The TCR originated in a male donor with ankylosing spondylitis or in good health (not recorded which). This sequence uses TRBV5-4 and TRBJ1-2; no D segment can be confidently identified. The base sequence is TGTGCCAGCAGCGGAACCATGACCAGCTACACCTTC. Its product reads: CASSGTMTSYTF.